This is a list of T cell receptor beta chains from one sample in a study of T cell changes during pregnancy in multiple sclerosis. The data were produced by immunoSEQ multiplex PCR, yet TCRdb's version contains in-frame clones alone and is incomplete. The top ten clones hold roughly 1.3% of a sample with approximately 63,000 clones, around 92% of them seen once. This specimen consisted of peripheral blood, obtained after pregnancy. The receptors were sampled from a female donor in good health, enrolled as a control in a pregnancy study. The CDR3 runs from the conserved cysteine through the conserved F or W. D genes are given only for firm matches. Some rows have no size entry. The others give once, few or many, or a class for an expanded clone.

abundance,v_gene,j_gene,d_gene,CDR3nt,CDR3aa
-,TRBV9,TRBJ1-2,TRBD1,TGTGCCAGCAGCGCAGGACAGGGGGCTATGTTATATGACTATGGCTACACCTTC,CASSAGQGAMLYDYGYTF
-,TRBV11-3,TRBJ2-1,TRBD2,TGTGCCAGCAGCACGCGGGGGGGGGCCTACAATGAGCAGTTCTTC,CASSTRGGAYNEQFF
-,TRBV11-2,TRBJ2-5,-,TGTGCCAGCAGCTTAGATGGTCTAGCAGAAGAGACCCAGTACTTC,CASSLDGLAEETQYF
once,TRBV5-1,TRBJ2-5,TRBD2,TGCGCCAGCAGCTTGGCCGGGACTAGCGGGGTGGAGACCCAGTACTTC,CASSLAGTSGVETQYF
-,TRBV10-3,TRBJ1-2,-,TGTGCCATCAGTTTAACGGACTATGGCTACACCTTC,CAISLTDYGYTF
-,TRBV7-9,TRBJ1-1,-,TGTGCCAGCATCTTGGGGGGACTGAACACTGAAGCTTTCTTT,CASILGGLNTEAFF
-,TRBV15,TRBJ2-1,TRBD2,TGTGCCACCAGGGAGGGTAGCGGGGGGTCATCCTACAATGAGCAGTTCTTC,CATREGSGGSSYNEQFF
-,TRBV5-6,TRBJ2-1,TRBD2,TGTGCCAGCAGCCTGCAACTAGCGGGGGGGAATGAGCAGTTCTTC,CASSLQLAGGNEQFF
once,TRBV9,TRBJ2-2,TRBD2,TGTGCCAGCAGCGCCGGGACTAGCGGGGCCGGGGAGCTGTTTTTT,CASSAGTSGAGELFF
-,TRBV19,TRBJ1-4,-,TGTGCCAGTAGTAGCCCAGGGGACACTAATGAAAAACTGTTTTTT,CASSSPGDTNEKLFF
once,TRBV5-1,TRBJ2-2,-,TGCGCCCGTAGAGGCAGGGCAATTCAGGACACCGGGGAGCTGTTTTTT,CARRGRAIQDTGELFF